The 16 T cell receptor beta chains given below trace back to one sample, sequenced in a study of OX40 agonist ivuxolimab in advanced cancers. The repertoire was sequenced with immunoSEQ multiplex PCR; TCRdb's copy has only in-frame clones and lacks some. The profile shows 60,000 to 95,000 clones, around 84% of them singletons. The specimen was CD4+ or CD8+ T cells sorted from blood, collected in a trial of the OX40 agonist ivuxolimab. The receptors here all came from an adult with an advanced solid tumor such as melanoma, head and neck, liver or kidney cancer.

CDR3 in DNA: TGTGCCATCAGCAGGGGTGATACGCAGTATTTT. It is translated as CAISRGDTQYF. This chain uses TRBV10-3 with TRBJ2-3, with D possibly TRBD1 on 6 matching bases. From germline, CDR1 is ENHRY and CDR2 SYGVKD. V shed 6 bases and J shed 6 bases, with 7 bases lying between them. The CDR3 is 11 residues long.

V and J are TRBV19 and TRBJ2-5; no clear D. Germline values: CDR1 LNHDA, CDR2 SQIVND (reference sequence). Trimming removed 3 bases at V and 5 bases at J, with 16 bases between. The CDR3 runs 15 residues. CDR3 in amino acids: CASSITGSVVETQYF. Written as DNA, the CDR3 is TGTGCCAGTAGTATCACGGGCTCGGTCGTGGAGACCCAGTACTTC.

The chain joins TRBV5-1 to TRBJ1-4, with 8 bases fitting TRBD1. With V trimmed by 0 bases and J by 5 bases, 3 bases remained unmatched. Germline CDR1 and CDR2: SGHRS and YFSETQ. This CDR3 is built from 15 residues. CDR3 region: CASSLAGQGNEKLFF. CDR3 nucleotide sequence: TGCGCCAGCAGCTTGGCCGGACAGGGCAATGAAAAACTGTTTTTT.

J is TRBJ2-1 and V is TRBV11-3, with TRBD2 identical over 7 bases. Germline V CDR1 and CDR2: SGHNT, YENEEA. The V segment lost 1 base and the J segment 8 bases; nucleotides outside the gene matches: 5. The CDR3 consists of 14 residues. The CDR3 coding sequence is TGTGCCAGCAGCTTAGCGGGGAGGGCCGATGAGCAGTTCTTC. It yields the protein CASSLAGRADEQFF.

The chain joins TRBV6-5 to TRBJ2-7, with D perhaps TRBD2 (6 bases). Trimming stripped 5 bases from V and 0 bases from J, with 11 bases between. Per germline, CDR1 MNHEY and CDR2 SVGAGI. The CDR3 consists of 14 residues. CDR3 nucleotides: TGTGCCAGCAGTCTTAGCGGACCCTCCTACGAGCAGTACTTC. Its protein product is CASSLSGPSYEQYF.

The CDR3 protein is CASSLKGAKETQYF. In nucleotides, the CDR3 is TGTGCCAGCAGCTTGAAGGGGGCAAAAGAGACCCAGTACTTC. This rearrangement joins TRBV5-8 to TRBJ2-5, with 7 bases aligning to TRBD1. Trimming at V came to 1 base and at J to 3 bases, leaving 3 bases not matched to a gene. Germline CDR1 reads SGHTS; CDR2 reads YDEGEE. This CDR3 is built from 14 residues.

The CDR3 is CASSFSRGGEQYF. The CDR3 DNA reads TGTGCCAGCAGCTTCTCCAGGGGTGGCGAGCAGTACTTC. This sequence joins TRBV5-6 and TRBJ2-7; maybe TRBD1 (6 bases). CDR1 SGHDT and CDR2 YYEEEE come from the germline V gene. CDR3 size: 13 residues. Trimming removed 2 bases from V and 6 bases from J, with 12 bases in between.

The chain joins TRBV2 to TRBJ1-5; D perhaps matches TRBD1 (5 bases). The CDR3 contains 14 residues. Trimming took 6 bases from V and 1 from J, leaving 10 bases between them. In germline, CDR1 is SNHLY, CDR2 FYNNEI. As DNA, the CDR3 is TGTGCCAGCAGCCCCAGGGTGAGCAATCAGCCCCAGCATTTT. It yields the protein CASSPRVSNQPQHF.

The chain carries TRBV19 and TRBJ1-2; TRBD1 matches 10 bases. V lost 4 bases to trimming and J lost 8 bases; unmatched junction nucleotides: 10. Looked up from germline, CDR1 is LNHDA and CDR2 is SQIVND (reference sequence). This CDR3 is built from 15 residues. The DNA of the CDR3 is TGTGCCAGTAGTAGCGCCGAGGGACAGGGGTACGGCTACACCTTC. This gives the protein CASSSAEGQGYGYTF.

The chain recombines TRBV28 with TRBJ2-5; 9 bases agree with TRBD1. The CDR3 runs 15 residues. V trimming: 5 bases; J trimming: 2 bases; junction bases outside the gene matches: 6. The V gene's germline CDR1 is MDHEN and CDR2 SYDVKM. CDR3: CASSTLGTGQETQYF. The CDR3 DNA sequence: TGTGCCAGCAGTACCCTCGGGACAGGGCAAGAGACCCAGTACTTC.

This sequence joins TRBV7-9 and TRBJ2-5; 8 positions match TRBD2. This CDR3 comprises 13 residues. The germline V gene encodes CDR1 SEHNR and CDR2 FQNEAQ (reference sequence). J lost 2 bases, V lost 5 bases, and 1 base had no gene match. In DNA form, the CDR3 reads TGTGCCAGCAGCACTAGCGGACAAGAGACCCAGTACTTC. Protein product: CASSTSGQETQYF.

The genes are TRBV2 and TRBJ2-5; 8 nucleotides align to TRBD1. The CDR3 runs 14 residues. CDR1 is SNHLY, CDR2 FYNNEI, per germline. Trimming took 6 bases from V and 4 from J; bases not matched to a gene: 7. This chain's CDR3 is CASRTGDKGETQYF. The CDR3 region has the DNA TGTGCCAGCAGGACAGGGGATAAGGGAGAGACCCAGTACTTC. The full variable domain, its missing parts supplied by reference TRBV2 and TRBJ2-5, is EPEVTQTPSHQVTQMGQEVILRCVPISNHLYFYWYRQILGQKVEFLVSFYNNEISEKSEIFDDQFSVERPDGSNFTLKIRSTKLEDSAMYFCASRTGDKGETQYFGPGTRLLVL.

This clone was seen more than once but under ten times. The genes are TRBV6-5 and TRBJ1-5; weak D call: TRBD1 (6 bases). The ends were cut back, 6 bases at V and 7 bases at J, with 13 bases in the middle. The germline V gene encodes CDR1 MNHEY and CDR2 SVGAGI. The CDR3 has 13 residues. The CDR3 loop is CASSRTGLQPQHF. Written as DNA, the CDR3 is TGTGCCAGCAGCCGTACAGGGCTACAGCCCCAGCATTTT.

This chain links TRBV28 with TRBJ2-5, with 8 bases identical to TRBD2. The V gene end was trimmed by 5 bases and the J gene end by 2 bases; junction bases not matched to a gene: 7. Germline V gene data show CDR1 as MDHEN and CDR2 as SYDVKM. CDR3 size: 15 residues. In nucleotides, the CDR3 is TGTGCCAGCAGTCCTTTCGGGGGGGGGCAAGAGACCCAGTACTTC. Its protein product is CASSPFGGGQETQYF.

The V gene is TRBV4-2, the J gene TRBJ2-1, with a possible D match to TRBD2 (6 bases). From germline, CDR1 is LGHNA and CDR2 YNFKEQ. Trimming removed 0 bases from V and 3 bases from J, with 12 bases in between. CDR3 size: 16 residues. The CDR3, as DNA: TGTGCCAGCAGCCAAGAGATAGCGGCGGGCTACAATGAGCAGTTCTTC. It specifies CASSQEIAAGYNEQFF.

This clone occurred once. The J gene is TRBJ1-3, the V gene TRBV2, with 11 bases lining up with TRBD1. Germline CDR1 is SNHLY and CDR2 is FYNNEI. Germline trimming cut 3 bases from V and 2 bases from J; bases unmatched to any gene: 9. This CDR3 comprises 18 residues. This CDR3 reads CASSEPRTGGGTGNTIYF. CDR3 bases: TGTGCCAGCAGTGAGCCTAGGACAGGGGGCGGTACTGGAAACACCATATATTTT. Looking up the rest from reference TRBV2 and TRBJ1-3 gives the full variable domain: EPEVTQTPSHQVTQMGQEVILRCVPISNHLYFYWYRQILGQKVEFLVSFYNNEISEKSEIFDDQFSVERPDGSNFTLKIRSTKLEDSAMYFCASSEPRTGGGTGNTIYFGEGSWLTVV.